The entry that follows covers one T cell receptor beta chain sequence. Its antigen is unknown. The data are from a study of cytomegalovirus exposure and HLA in healthy donors. The study's findings and limits: Earlier analysis found most TCR beta V segments productive about 87% or about 30% of the time. Some TCR beta chains (around 180 of them) were listed as cytomegalovirus-associated.

With 60 Vbeta and 13 Jbeta primers, the PCR was carried out. Libraries were prepared by immunoSEQ multiplex PCR; TCRdb keeps only in-frame clonotypes and omits some of them. There are more than 150,000 clones in the sample; more than 65% occur only once, and 1.5% to 1.7% lies in the top ten. V was trimmed by 4 bases and J by 0 bases, leaving 15 bases between them. Germline V gene lookup returns CDR1 MNHEY and CDR2 SVGAGI. The CDR3 loop spans 16 amino acids. The chain links TRBV6-5 to TRBJ1-2; tentative D call: TRBD1 (5 bases). The receptor was derived from a girl between 10 and 17 years old in good health and CMV-seropositive. What was sequenced was PBMCs. The CDR3 sequence: CASSSRWGSTNYGYTF. For the CDR3, the DNA is TGTGCCAGCAGTTCCCGATGGGGCAGCACTAACTATGGCTACACCTTC.